This T cell receptor (beta chain) was recovered during a study of blood T cell repertoires in COVID-19. Study information: Some COVID-19 samples were acute and others convalescent; all came from the United States, Italy and Spain. From T cells, B-cell-depleted T cells, or PBMCs came the material, which was cDNA or gDNA.

Source study methods: Nucleated cell number was recorded as an estimate derived from reference gene primer amplification. Assay used: immunoSEQ multiplex PCR; TCRdb lists only in-frame clones, some missing. V and J calls and clone size follow that table, whereas D and trimming were derived from the DNA. The sample has about 94,000 clones, around three quarters seen once. Sample: peripheral blood. This receptor was taken from a woman aged 80 or over with acute or convalescent COVID-19.

This CDR3 is CASSLWGLGEKLFF. The CDR3 coding sequence is TGTGCCAGCAGTTTATGGGGCCTGGGTGAAAAACTGTTTTTT. This chain connects TRBV27 to TRBJ1-4, with a possible D match to TRBD1 (5 bases). Germline V gives CDR1 MNHEY, CDR2 SMNVEV (reference sequence). The germline V and J ends were trimmed by 1 base and 7 bases, with 10 bases remaining between them. CDR3 length equals 14 residues.